The rows below give T cell receptor beta chains drawn from one sample of a study of blood T cell repertoires in COVID-19. The assay was immunoSEQ multiplex PCR, and TCRdb's table has in-frame clones only and misses some. The table shows roughly 180,000 clones, with roughly 84% occurring only once. Sequencing used peripheral blood. The source of these receptors is a man of 80 years or more with COVID-19, enrolled during active disease. Both conserved end residues are part of each CDR3. Each record gives: J gene, D gene, clone size, V gene, CDR3 protein, CDR3 DNA. A D gene is named only where the DNA matches it firmly. The listing skips clone size in some rows; elsewhere it reads once, few, many or a size class.

J: TRBJ1-5
D: NA
size: NA
V: TRBV5-5
CDR3: CASSLGGSDSNQPQHF
DNA: TGTGCCAGCAGCTTGGGAGGGAGTGATAGCAATCAGCCCCAGCATTTT

J: TRBJ1-2
D: NA
size: NA
V: TRBV3-1/TRBV3-2
CDR3: CASSLGMGANYGYTF
DNA: TGTGCCAGCAGCCTAGGGATGGGAGCTAACTATGGCTACACCTTC

J: TRBJ2-3
D: TRBD2
size: NA
V: TRBV19
CDR3: CASSPGGLGTDTQYF
DNA: TGTGCCAGTAGTCCCGGGGGACTAGGGACAGATACGCAGTATTTT

J: TRBJ1-2
D: TRBD1
size: once
V: TRBV18
CDR3: CASSPPGQGASAYGYTF
DNA: TGTGCCAGCTCACCCCCGGGACAGGGGGCGTCGGCCTATGGCTACACCTTC

J: TRBJ2-1
D: NA
size: many
V: TRBV7-3
CDR3: CATELQGIDNEQFF
DNA: TGTGCCACCGAACTACAGGGAATCGACAATGAGCAGTTCTTC

J: TRBJ2-5
D: TRBD2
size: NA
V: TRBV5-8
CDR3: CASSLGGGLAGKETQYF
DNA: TGTGCCAGCAGCTTGGGCGGAGGGCTAGCGGGGAAAGAGACCCAGTACTTC

J: TRBJ1-1
D: NA
size: once
V: TRBV5-6
CDR3: CASSSARVDDTEAFF
DNA: TGTGCCAGCAGCTCAGCCAGGGTAGATGACACTGAAGCTTTCTTT

J: TRBJ1-4
D: TRBD1
size: NA
V: TRBV5-4
CDR3: CASSFAGGGGEKLFF
DNA: TGTGCCAGCAGCTTTGCAGGGGGCGGGGGTGAAAAACTGTTTTTT

J: TRBJ1-1
D: NA
size: NA
V: TRBV5-1
CDR3: CASRVGAADTEAFF
DNA: TGCGCCAGCCGGGTTGGGGCTGCGGACACTGAAGCTTTCTTT

J: TRBJ1-1
D: NA
size: NA
V: TRBV24-1
CDR3: CATSGKGDFTEAFF
DNA: TGTGCCACCAGTGGTAAGGGAGATTTCACTGAAGCTTTCTTT

J: TRBJ1-3
D: NA
size: few
V: TRBV7-9
CDR3: CASSFGRRGAGNTIYF
DNA: TGTGCCAGCAGCTTTGGCCGCAGGGGAGCTGGAAACACCATATATTTT

J: TRBJ1-4
D: NA
size: NA
V: TRBV6-2/TRBV6-3
CDR3: CASSYSDIEKLFF
DNA: TGTGCCAGCAGTTACTCGGACATTGAAAAACTGTTTTTT

J: TRBJ2-7
D: NA
size: NA
V: TRBV5-4
CDR3: CASSLRTGYEQYF
DNA: TGTGCCAGCAGCCTGCGTACAGGGTACGAGCAGTACTTC

J: TRBJ2-7
D: TRBD1
size: NA
V: TRBV18
CDR3: CASSPRQAGQGTEQYF
DNA: TGTGCCAGCTCACCACGACAGGCAGGACAGGGTACCGAGCAGTACTTC

J: TRBJ2-5
D: NA
size: NA
V: TRBV9
CDR3: CASSSPRGPGEETQYF
DNA: TGTGCCAGCAGCTCTCCGAGGGGGCCGGGGGAGGAGACCCAGTACTTC

J: TRBJ1-4
D: TRBD1
size: NA
V: TRBV5-1
CDR3: CASSPVGQGLDEKLFF
DNA: TGCGCCAGCAGCCCCGTTGGACAGGGTCTAGATGAAAAACTGTTTTTT

J: TRBJ2-2
D: TRBD1
size: NA
V: TRBV19
CDR3: CASSKGQGTGELFF
DNA: TGTGCCAGTAGTAAAGGACAGGGCACGGGGGAGCTGTTTTTT

J: TRBJ1-6
D: NA
size: NA
V: TRBV5-1
CDR3: CASSSQGVYNSPLHF
DNA: TGCGCCAGCAGCTCACAGGGTGTTTATAATTCACCCCTCCACTTT

J: TRBJ1-1
D: NA
size: NA
V: TRBV12-5
CDR3: CASGRREGNTEAFF
DNA: TGTGCTAGTGGTCGGAGGGAAGGGAACACTGAAGCTTTCTTT

J: TRBJ1-2
D: NA
size: NA
V: TRBV7-6
CDR3: CASSQRASSRGDYGYTF
DNA: TGTGCCAGCAGCCAGAGGGCATCATCCCGGGGGGACTATGGCTACACCTTC

J: TRBJ2-1
D: TRBD2
size: NA
V: TRBV3-1/TRBV3-2
CDR3: CASSRRGLAGGINEQFF
DNA: TGTGCCAGCAGCCGCCGTGGACTAGCGGGGGGGATAAATGAGCAGTTCTTC

J: TRBJ1-5
D: NA
size: NA
V: TRBV6-5
CDR3: CASRARGFRIQHF
DNA: TGTGCCAGCAGGGCTCGTGGGTTCAGGATCCAGCATTTT

J: TRBJ2-3
D: NA
size: few
V: TRBV10-1
CDR3: CASSERGTDTQYF
DNA: TGCGCCAGCAGTGAGCGGGGGACAGATACGCAGTATTTT

J: TRBJ2-5
D: NA
size: NA
V: TRBV2
CDR3: CASSRTVYGTQYF
DNA: TGTGCCAGCAGTAGGACAGTTTATGGGACCCAGTACTTC

J: TRBJ2-3
D: TRBD2
size: NA
V: TRBV28
CDR3: CASIPGGTDTQYF
DNA: TGTGCCAGCATCCCGGGGGGGACAGATACGCAGTATTTT

J: TRBJ1-6
D: NA
size: NA
V: TRBV18
CDR3: CASRTGRDSPLHF
DNA: TGTGCCAGCCGGACGGGGAGGGATTCACCCCTCCACTTT

J: TRBJ2-7
D: TRBD2
size: few
V: TRBV9
CDR3: CASSVALAGGYEQYF
DNA: TGTGCCAGCAGCGTAGCCCTTGCGGGGGGCTACGAGCAGTACTTC

J: TRBJ2-2
D: NA
size: NA
V: TRBV7-9
CDR3: CASSPLRGTNTGELFF
DNA: TGTGCCAGCAGCCCCCTCCGGGGAACAAACACCGGGGAGCTGTTTTTT

J: TRBJ1-1
D: TRBD1
size: NA
V: TRBV9
CDR3: CASSLDRAPNTEAFF
DNA: TGTGCCAGCAGCCTTGACAGGGCCCCTAACACTGAAGCTTTCTTT

J: TRBJ1-1
D: NA
size: few
V: TRBV20-1
CDR3: CSASTTGLNTEAFF
DNA: TGCAGTGCTAGTACGACAGGATTGAACACTGAAGCTTTCTTT

J: TRBJ1-4
D: NA
size: NA
V: TRBV3-1/TRBV3-2
CDR3: CASSPTRAEKLFF
DNA: TGTGCCAGCAGTCCCACCAGGGCAGAAAAACTGTTTTTT

J: TRBJ1-1
D: NA
size: NA
V: TRBV11-3
CDR3: CASSLRGSVNTEAFF
DNA: TGTGCCAGCAGCTTAAGGGGTTCGGTGAACACTGAAGCTTTCTTT

J: TRBJ2-5
D: TRBD1
size: NA
V: TRBV6-5
CDR3: CASRRQGSQETQYF
DNA: TGTGCCAGCAGACGACAGGGGAGTCAAGAGACCCAGTACTTC

J: TRBJ1-2
D: TRBD1
size: NA
V: TRBV7-9
CDR3: CASSAGQTNYGYTF
DNA: TGTGCCAGCAGCGCGGGACAGACTAACTATGGCTACACCTTC

J: TRBJ2-7
D: NA
size: NA
V: TRBV3-1/TRBV3-2
CDR3: CASSQDRGVSKYEQYF
DNA: TGTGCCAGCAGCCAAGATCGCGGGGTCAGTAAGTACGAGCAGTACTTC

J: TRBJ2-5
D: NA
size: NA
V: TRBV12-3/TRBV12-4
CDR3: CASSLSGQETQYF
DNA: TGTGCCAGCAGTTTGAGCGGCCAGGAGACCCAGTACTTC

J: TRBJ1-1
D: NA
size: NA
V: TRBV12-3/TRBV12-4
CDR3: CASSPYTEAFF
DNA: TGTGCCAGCAGTCCTTACACTGAAGCTTTCTTT

J: TRBJ1-1
D: NA
size: once
V: TRBV5-6
CDR3: CASSLPKTGNTEAFF
DNA: TGTGCCAGCAGCCTCCCCAAGACGGGTAACACTGAAGCTTTCTTT

J: TRBJ1-1
D: TRBD1
size: NA
V: TRBV5-1
CDR3: CASSWGTGMNTEAFF
DNA: TGCGCCAGCAGCTGGGGGACAGGGATGAACACTGAAGCTTTCTTT

J: TRBJ1-6
D: NA
size: NA
V: TRBV6-6
CDR3: CASSYSKGGSPLHF
DNA: TGTGCCAGCAGTTACTCCAAGGGAGGTTCACCCCTCCACTTT

J: TRBJ1-6
D: TRBD1
size: NA
V: TRBV5-6
CDR3: CASSPRTGSNSPLHF
DNA: TGTGCCAGCAGCCCTCGGACAGGGTCAAATTCACCCCTCCACTTT

J: TRBJ2-2
D: NA
size: NA
V: TRBV5-6
CDR3: CASRFRAGYTGELFF
DNA: TGTGCCAGCAGATTTCGGGCAGGGTACACCGGGGAGCTGTTTTTT

J: TRBJ2-7
D: TRBD1
size: medium-sized
V: TRBV27
CDR3: CASSLGDRGLSYEQYF
DNA: TGTGCCAGCAGTTTAGGGGACAGGGGGCTCTCCTACGAGCAGTACTTC

J: TRBJ1-3
D: NA
size: NA
V: TRBV6-5
CDR3: CASSPGYGNTIYF
DNA: TGTGCCAGCAGTCCAGGGTACGGAAACACCATATATTTT